A single sample is the source of the 10 T cell receptor beta chains below, sequenced in a study of cytomegalovirus exposure and HLA in healthy donors. PCR amplification relied on 60 Vbeta primers (plus 13 Jbeta primers). Data came from immunoSEQ multiplex PCR; TCRdb stores just in-frame clones and leaves some out. The sample lists about 85,000 clones; roughly 80% were seen once. Sequencing used PBMCs. These receptors came from a woman aged 45-60 years in good health and CMV-seropositive.

The chain links TRBV19 to TRBJ2-3; the D is unclear. Germline assignment: CDR1 LNHDA and CDR2 SQIVND (reference sequence). The CDR3 totals 13 residues. Trimming took 4 bases from V and 0 from J, leaving 5 bases between them. CDR3 nucleotides: TGTGCCAGTAGTACGTTTAGCACAGATACGCAGTATTTT. This encodes CASSTFSTDTQYF.

This clone was counted only a few times. The V call is TRBV19, the J call TRBJ1-1; perhaps TRBD1 as D (6 bases). Germline V gene sequence: CDR1 LNHDA, CDR2 SQIVND (reference sequence). The CDR3 loop spans 13 amino acids. The germline V and J ends were trimmed by 5 bases and 1 base, with 8 bases remaining between them. CDR3 amino acids: CASSVQGNTEAFF. In nucleotides, the CDR3 is TGTGCCAGTAGTGTACAGGGGAACACTGAAGCTTTCTTT.

This chain links TRBV5-1 with TRBJ2-1, with D possibly being TRBD2 (5 bases). Germline CDR1 reads SGHRS; CDR2 reads YFSETQ. The germline V and J ends were trimmed by 2 bases and 4 bases, with 7 bases remaining between them. CDR3 length: 13 residues. CDR3 loop: CASSFGIYNEQFF. As DNA, the CDR3 is TGCGCCAGCAGCTTCGGGATTTACAATGAGCAGTTCTTC.

This sequence joins TRBV7-9 and TRBJ2-7, with D possibly TRBD1 on 5 matching bases. CDR3 length: 13 amino acids. The V gene lost 5 bases and the J gene lost 2 bases, with 10 bases spanning the gap. CDR1 and CDR2 from the germline V gene are SEHNR and FQNEAQ (reference sequence). CDR3 sequence reads: CASSQQAAYEQYF. CDR3 DNA: TGTGCCAGCAGCCAACAGGCGGCCTACGAGCAGTACTTC. The variable domain in full, completed from reference TRBV7-9 and TRBJ2-7, reads DTGVSQNPRHKITKRGQNVTFRCDPISEHNRLYWYRQTLGQGPEFLTYFQNEAQLEKSRLLSDRFSAERPKGSFSTLEIQRTEQGDSAMYLCASSQQAAYEQYFGPGTRLTVT.

The gene calls are TRBV7-9 and TRBJ2-1; TRBD2 matches 12 bases. This CDR3 contains 16 residues. Unmatched junction bases numbered 10, after V lost 5 bases and J lost 8 bases. Germline V gives CDR1 SEHNR, CDR2 FQNEAQ (reference sequence). CDR3 residues: CASSHPWTSGVDEQFF. CDR3 nucleotides: TGTGCCAGCAGCCACCCATGGACTAGCGGGGTGGATGAGCAGTTCTTC.

The chain couples TRBV4-1 to TRBJ1-1; the D gene is possibly TRBD1 (6 bases). The V end was cut by 1 base, the J end by 3 bases, with 12 bases between. Looked up from germline, CDR1 is MGHRA and CDR2 is YSYEKL. The CDR3 has 15 amino acids. The CDR3 is CASSQVSRGDTEAFF. Here the CDR3 DNA reads TGCGCCAGCAGCCAAGTTTCCAGGGGTGACACTGAAGCTTTCTTT.

This clone has only one observation. The genes are TRBV9 and TRBJ2-7; D not resolved. Germline V gene data show CDR1 as SGDLS and CDR2 as YYNGEE. The ends were cut back, 0 bases at V and 3 bases at J, with 4 bases in the middle. The CDR3 is 12 amino acids. The CDR3 protein is CASSVGGYEQYF. The CDR3 DNA follows: TGTGCCAGCAGCGTAGGAGGCTACGAGCAGTACTTC.

The chain links TRBV6-1 to TRBJ2-2, with D tentatively TRBD2 (6 bases). The CDR3 contains 15 residues. Per germline, CDR1 MNHNS and CDR2 SASEGT. V was shortened by 4 bases and J by 1 base, with 10 bases between the two germline ends. The CDR3 reads CASSGGLLNTGELFF. CDR3 sequence (DNA): TGTGCCAGCAGTGGGGGACTTTTGAACACCGGGGAGCTGTTTTTT.

In its sample, this clone was seen a few times. The J gene is TRBJ1-5, the V gene TRBV5-1; D gene unclear. Per germline, CDR1 SGHRS and CDR2 YFSETQ. The CDR3 covers 17 residues. The V and J ends lost 0 bases and 0 bases respectively, with 13 bases between them. The CDR3 DNA sequence: TGCGCCAGCAGCTTGGTAGGAGCCATTTATAGCAATCAGCCCCAGCATTTT. Protein: CASSLVGAIYSNQPQHF. Combining the CDR3 with reference TRBV5-1 and TRBJ1-5 gives the whole variable domain KAGVTQTPRYLIKTRGQQVTLSCSPISGHRSVSWYQQTPGQGLQFLFEYFSETQRNKGNFPGRFSGRQFSNSRSEMNVSTLELGDSALYLCASSLVGAIYSNQPQHFGDGTRLSIL.

A few counts support this clone. This chain connects TRBV5-4 to TRBJ2-3; 10 bases are a match to TRBD1. Germline V gene sequence: CDR1 SGHNT, CDR2 YYREEE (reference sequence). The CDR3 sequence is 14 residues long. The J segment lost 3 bases and the V segment lost 4 bases, leaving 2 bases of the junction unmatched. The CDR3 sequence: CASSRQGATDTQYF. For the CDR3, the DNA is TGTGCCAGCAGCCGACAGGGGGCGACAGATACGCAGTATTTT.